This is a list of T cell receptor beta chains from one sample in a study of shared clonotypes between healthy human individuals. Only in-frame clones appear in the TCRdb table, and some are missing; sequencing was by immunoSEQ multiplex PCR. The data show 450,000 to 650,000 clones, roughly 79% seen once. Sequenced: PBMCs. These receptors all come from a woman between 40 and 55 years old in good health. Some clones in this sample may be carry-over from other donors' samples. The conserved cysteine and the conserved F or W are not part of the CDR3 here. Clone size is stated in some rows and not others, as once, few, many or a class when expanded.

size: few; V: TRBV28; CDR3: ASSFRAGGNEKLF
size: NA; V: TRBV21-1; CDR3: ASSKGPMGGGVRFSNQPQH
size: NA; V: TRBV30; CDR3: AWTRGDTEAF
size: few; V: TRBV10-3; CDR3: AISETRGDSYEQY
size: NA; V: TRBV5-4; CDR3: ASSPGGGRAIDTQY
size: NA; V: TRBV4-3; CDR3: ASSRGQGTADTQY
size: few; V: TRBV27; CDR3: ASSFWDTGELF
size: NA; V: TRBV19; CDR3: ASLRGLGGGELF
size: NA; V: TRBV5-1; CDR3: ASSLTSGRINEQY
size: NA; V: TRBV4-3; CDR3: ASSQENRVGGYT
size: NA; V: TRBV10-3; CDR3: AISPAGSSYNEQF
size: NA; V: TRBV19; CDR3: ASSSTGPAGTEAF
size: NA; V: TRBV7-2; CDR3: ASSLGGGSGLPYEQY
size: NA; V: TRBV7-2; CDR3: ASSLRTSETQY
size: NA; V: TRBV29-1; CDR3: SVESAGVYNEQF
size: NA; V: TRBV11-2; CDR3: ASSAPGTLSYEQY
size: NA; V: TRBV6-6; CDR3: ASSYTRFDGYT
size: NA; V: TRBV18; CDR3: ASSTMTGGYEQY
size: few; V: TRBV19; CDR3: ASRTTGGSYEQY
size: NA; V: TRBV28; CDR3: ASMWSRGGSTGELF
size: few; V: TRBV6-1; CDR3: ASRWRNTEAF
size: NA; V: TRBV11-2; CDR3: ASSSTSGPYEQY
size: NA; V: TRBV11-2; CDR3: ASSLTGETQY
size: NA; V: TRBV6-5; CDR3: ASTLDRGDQPQH
size: NA; V: TRBV2; CDR3: ASRVWADPYNEQF
size: NA; V: TRBV27; CDR3: ASSSVTGGYGYT
size: NA; V: TRBV6-1; CDR3: ASSEASHVVYYEQY
size: once; V: TRBV11-2; CDR3: ASSLRSPDRVAQETQY
size: once; V: TRBV11-2; CDR3: ASSLVGARLYETQY
size: NA; V: TRBV28; CDR3: ASSFRPHEKLF
size: NA; V: TRBV28; CDR3: ASSLWIGQATGELF
size: NA; V: TRBV11-3; CDR3: ASSFGQLSEQY
size: NA; V: TRBV5-4; CDR3: ASSLAGLLVETQY
size: NA; V: TRBV7-6; CDR3: ASRPQPSTGELF
size: NA; V: TRBV30; CDR3: AWSPDLREAF
size: few; V: TRBV5-5; CDR3: ASSPRPEGGANVLT
size: NA; V: TRBV15; CDR3: ATDRSYGANGNTIY
size: few; V: TRBV5-1; CDR3: ASSLTGNDSPLH
size: NA; V: TRBV7-2; CDR3: ASSPRLAGYEQY
size: NA; V: TRBV5-1; CDR3: ASSTGRNNEQF
size: few; V: TRBV27; CDR3: ASTSSTRGETQY
size: NA; V: TRBV6-6; CDR3: ASSQEREQY
size: NA; V: TRBV28; CDR3: ASARRGKADTQY
size: few; V: TRBV6-4; CDR3: ASSEDQGSTDTQY
size: NA; V: TRBV5-4; CDR3: ASSSDVNQPQH
size: NA; V: TRBV18; CDR3: ASSSKDRNTEAF
size: many; V: TRBV6-4; CDR3: ASSDTPEGEQY
size: NA; V: TRBV28; CDR3: ASSLWDLGGYT
size: many; V: TRBV4-2; CDR3: ASNTGGESSEQY
size: few; V: TRBV2; CDR3: ASRDGISGANVLT
size: NA; V: TRBV30; CDR3: AWSVGGSGYT
size: NA; V: TRBV2; CDR3: ASTQPPEKLF
size: NA; V: TRBV10-3; CDR3: ATRGGTDTQY